This T cell receptor (beta chain) was sequenced for a study of OX40 agonist ivuxolimab in advanced cancers. Points from the study as a whole: Relative to CD4+ cells, CD8+ T cells on average had more expanded clones.

Clones were sequenced by immunoSEQ multiplex PCR, and TCRdb holds only the in-frame ones, with some missing. The sample records about 17,000 clones, approximately 73% being singletons. V was clipped by 4 bases and J by 3 bases; unmatched bases: 7. Germline V gene sequence: CDR1 LGHNA, CDR2 YNFKEQ. This CDR3 is built from 15 residues. As for this clone: Its target is not known.

This sequence was found in an adult with an advanced solid tumor such as melanoma, head and neck, liver or kidney cancer. The chain joins TRBV4-2 to TRBJ2-7; 9 positions agree with TRBD1. This specimen was CD4+ or CD8+ T cells sorted from blood, taken in a trial of the OX40 agonist ivuxolimab. The CDR3 DNA is TGTGCCAGCAGCCCTACGGACAGGGGTGACTACGAGCAGTACTTC. Amino acid sequence: CASSPTDRGDYEQYF.